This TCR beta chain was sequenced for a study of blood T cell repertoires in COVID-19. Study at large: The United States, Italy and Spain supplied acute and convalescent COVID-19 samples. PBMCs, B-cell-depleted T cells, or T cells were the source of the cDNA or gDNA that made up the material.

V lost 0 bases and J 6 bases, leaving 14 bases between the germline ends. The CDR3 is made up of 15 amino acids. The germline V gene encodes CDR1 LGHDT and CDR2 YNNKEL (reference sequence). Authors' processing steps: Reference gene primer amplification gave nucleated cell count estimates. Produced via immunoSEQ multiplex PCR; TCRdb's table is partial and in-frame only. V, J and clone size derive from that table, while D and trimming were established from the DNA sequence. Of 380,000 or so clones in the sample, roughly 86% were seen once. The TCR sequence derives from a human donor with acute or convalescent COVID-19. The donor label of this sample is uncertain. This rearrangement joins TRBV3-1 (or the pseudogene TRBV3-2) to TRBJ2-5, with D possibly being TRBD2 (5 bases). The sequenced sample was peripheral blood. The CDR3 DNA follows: TGTGCCAGCAGCCAAGATCTAACGAGGGTAAAGACCCAGTACTTC. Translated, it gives CASSQDLTRVKTQYF.